The rows below give T cell receptor beta chains drawn from one sample of a study of T-cell memory formation after mild COVID-19. Each CDR3 protein gets one entry after TCRdb re-called the 5' RACE reads with MiXCR. The sample has 450,000 to 700,000 distinct CDR3 sequences, 15% to 20% seen once. Sequencing was carried out using PBMCs or a T cell subset sorted from them (not recorded which). These receptors were taken from an adult woman who had mild COVID-19 (a few samples of this study predate the infection). Cell type and time point are not known. Each CDR3 is given with its conserved first and last residue. The D gene is left open where the match is weak. Clone size is stated in some rows and not others, as once, few, many or a class when expanded.

d_call,j_call,v_call,clone_size,cdr3_aa,cdr3_nt
TRBD2,TRBJ2-1,TRBV7-9,few,CASSRHGGRRNEQFF,TGTGCCAGCAGCCGGCACGGCGGGAGGAGAAATGAGCAGTTCTTC
-,TRBJ2-6,TRBV5-1,many,CASSSQTQGGGANVLTF,TGCGCCAGCAGCTCGCAAACGCAGGGCGGCGGGGCCAACGTCCTGACTTTC
TRBD2,TRBJ2-3,TRBV10-3,-,CAISDWSGGPDTQYF,TGTGCCATCAGTGATTGGAGCGGGGGTCCAGATACGCAGTATTTT
-,TRBJ2-7,TRBV19,few,CASRLQGFSEQYF,TGTGCCAGTAGATTACAGGGTTTCAGCGAGCAGTACTTC
TRBD1,TRBJ2-7,TRBV29-1,-,CSAETGGVEQYF,TGCAGCGCCGAGACAGGGGGCGTCGAGCAGTACTTC
TRBD1,TRBJ1-1,TRBV7-3,-,CASSLNHPGGTEAFF,TGTGCCAGCAGCTTAAATCACCCAGGGGGAACTGAAGCTTTCTTT
-,TRBJ2-5,TRBV6-2/TRBV6-3,few,CAIAGTLPQETQYF,TGTGCCATCGCGGGGACCCTACCCCAAGAGACCCAGTACTTC
-,TRBJ1-5,TRBV20-1,-,CSARDSGYNQPQHF,TGCAGTGCTAGAGATTCCGGGTACAATCAGCCCCAGCATTTT
-,TRBJ2-4,TRBV12-3/TRBV12-4,many,CASSLTGTNIQYF,TGTGCCAGCAGTCTAACAGGGACAAACATTCAGTACTTC
-,TRBJ2-5,TRBV5-1,many,CASSLGPQETQYF,TGCGCCAGCAGCCTGGGACCGCAAGAGACCCAGTACTTC
TRBD2,TRBJ2-3,TRBV5-6,few,CASSLGGLAGPKGSTDTQYF,TGTGCCAGCAGCTTGGGCGGACTAGCGGGGCCCAAGGGGTCCACAGATACGCAGTATTTT
-,TRBJ2-7,TRBV3-1,-,CASSQVSAYEQYF,TGTGCCAGCAGCCAAGTAAGCGCCTACGAGCAGTACTTC
-,TRBJ2-7,TRBV6-2/TRBV6-3,-,CASSPPGVSYEQYF,TGTGCCAGCAGTCCCCCCGGGGTTAGCTACGAGCAGTACTTC
-,TRBJ1-4,TRBV4-3,-,CASSQDTGLNEKLFF,TGCGCCAGCAGCCAAGACACCGGTTTAAATGAAAAACTGTTTTTT
-,TRBJ1-1,TRBV9,-,CASSVDSGTEAFF,TGTGCCAGCAGCGTAGATTCGGGAACTGAAGCTTTCTTT